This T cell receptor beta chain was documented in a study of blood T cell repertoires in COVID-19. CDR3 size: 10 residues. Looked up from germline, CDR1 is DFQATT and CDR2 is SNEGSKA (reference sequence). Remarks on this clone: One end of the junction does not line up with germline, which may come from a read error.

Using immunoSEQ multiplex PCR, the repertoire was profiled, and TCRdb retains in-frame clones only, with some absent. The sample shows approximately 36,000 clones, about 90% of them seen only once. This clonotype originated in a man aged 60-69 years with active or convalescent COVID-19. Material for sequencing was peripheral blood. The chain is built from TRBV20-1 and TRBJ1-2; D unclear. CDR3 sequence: CIAPNYGYTF. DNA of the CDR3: TGTATAGCCCCTAACTATGGCTACACCTTC.